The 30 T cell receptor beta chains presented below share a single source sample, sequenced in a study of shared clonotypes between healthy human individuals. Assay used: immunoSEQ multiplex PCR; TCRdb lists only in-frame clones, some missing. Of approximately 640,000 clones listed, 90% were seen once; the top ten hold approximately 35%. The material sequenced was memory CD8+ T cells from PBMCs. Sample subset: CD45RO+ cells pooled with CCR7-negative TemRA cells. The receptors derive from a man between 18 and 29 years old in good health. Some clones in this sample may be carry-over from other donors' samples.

The CDR3 DNA follows: TGTGCCAGCAGCGGGTCCTACAATGAGCAGTTCTTC. Encoded protein: CASSGSYNEQFF. The chain joins TRBV6-1 to TRBJ2-1; D is unclear. The CDR3 contains 12 residues. Trimming pared 6 bases from V and 1 base from J, leaving 4 bases between. Germline assignment: CDR1 MNHNS and CDR2 SASEGT.

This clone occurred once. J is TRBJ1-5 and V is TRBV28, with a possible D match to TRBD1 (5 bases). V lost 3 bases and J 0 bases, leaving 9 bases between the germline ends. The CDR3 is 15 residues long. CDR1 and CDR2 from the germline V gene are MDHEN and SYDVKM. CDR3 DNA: TGTGCCAGCAGTTTGGGGCCCTATAGCAATCAGCCCCAGCATTTT. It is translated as CASSLGPYSNQPQHF.

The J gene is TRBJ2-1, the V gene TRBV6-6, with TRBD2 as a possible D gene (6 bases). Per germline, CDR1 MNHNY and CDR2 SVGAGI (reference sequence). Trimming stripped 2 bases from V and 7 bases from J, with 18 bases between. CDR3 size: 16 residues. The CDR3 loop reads CASSYVGEAWGNEQFF. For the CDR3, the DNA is TGTGCCAGCAGTTACGTCGGGGAGGCCTGGGGGAATGAGCAGTTCTTC.

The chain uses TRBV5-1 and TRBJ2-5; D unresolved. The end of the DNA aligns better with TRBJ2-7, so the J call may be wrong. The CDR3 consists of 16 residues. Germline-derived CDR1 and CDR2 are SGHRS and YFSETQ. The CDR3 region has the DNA TGCGCCAGCAGCCTGGGAAGGCTCCCCCCAAGCAACGAGCAGTACTTC. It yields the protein CASSLGRLPPSNEQYF.

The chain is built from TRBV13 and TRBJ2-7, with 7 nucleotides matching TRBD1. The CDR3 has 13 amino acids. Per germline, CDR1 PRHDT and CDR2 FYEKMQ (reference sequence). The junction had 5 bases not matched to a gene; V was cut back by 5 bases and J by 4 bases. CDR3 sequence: CASSNRQGYEQYF. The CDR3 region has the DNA TGTGCCAGCAGCAACCGACAGGGTTACGAGCAGTACTTC.

Written as DNA, the CDR3 is TGTGCCAGCAGCTTAGCGCAGGCAGGGGGTCCCTACGAGCAGTACTTC. Protein: CASSLAQAGGPYEQYF. The gene calls are TRBV7-6 and TRBJ2-7, with TRBD1 matching over 7 bases. Losses at the gene ends were 0 bases for V and 2 bases for J; bases not matched to a gene: 7. The germline V gene encodes CDR1 SGHVS and CDR2 FNYEAQ. The CDR3 consists of 16 residues.

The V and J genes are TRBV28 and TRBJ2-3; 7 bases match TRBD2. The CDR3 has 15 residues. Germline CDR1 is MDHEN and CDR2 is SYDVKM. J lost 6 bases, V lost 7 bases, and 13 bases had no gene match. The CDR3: CASNAWAGEKDTQYF. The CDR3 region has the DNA TGTGCCAGCAACGCCTGGGCGGGAGAGAAGGATACGCAGTATTTT. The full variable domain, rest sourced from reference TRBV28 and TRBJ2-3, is DVKVTQSSRYLVKRTGEKVFLECVQDMDHENMFWYRQDPGLGLRLIYFSYDVKMKEKGDIPEGYSVSREKKERFSLILESASTNQTSMYLCASNAWAGEKDTQYFGPGTRLTVL.

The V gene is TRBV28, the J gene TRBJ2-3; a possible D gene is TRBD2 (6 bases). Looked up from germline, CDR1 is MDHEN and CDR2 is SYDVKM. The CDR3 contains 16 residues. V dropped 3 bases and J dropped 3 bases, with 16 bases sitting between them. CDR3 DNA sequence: TGTGCCAGCAGTTTGATCGAGCCGGGGGTTACAGATACGCAGTATTTT. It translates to CASSLIEPGVTDTQYF.

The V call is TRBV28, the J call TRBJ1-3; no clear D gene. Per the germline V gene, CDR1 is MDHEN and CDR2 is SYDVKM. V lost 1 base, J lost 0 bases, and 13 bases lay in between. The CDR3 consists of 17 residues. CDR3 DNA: TGTGCCAGCAGTTTATTGTCGGAGAGGAGCTCTGGAAACACCATATATTTT. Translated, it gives CASSLLSERSSGNTIYF.

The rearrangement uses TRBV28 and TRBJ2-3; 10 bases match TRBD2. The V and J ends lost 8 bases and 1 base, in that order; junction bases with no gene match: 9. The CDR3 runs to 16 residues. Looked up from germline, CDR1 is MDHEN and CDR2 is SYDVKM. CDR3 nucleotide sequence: TGTGCCAGCGGATACACCGGGACTAGCGGCACAGATACGCAGTATTTT. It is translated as CASGYTGTSGTDTQYF.

The DNA for the CDR3 is TGTGCCAGCAGAAACGACAGATATAGCAATCAGCCCCAGCATTTT. Protein product: CASRNDRYSNQPQHF. The genes are TRBV28 and TRBJ1-5; D is perhaps TRBD1 (5 bases). The CDR3 has 15 residues. V was clipped by 6 bases and J by 0 bases, with 12 bases between them. CDR1 and CDR2 (germline): MDHEN, SYDVKM.

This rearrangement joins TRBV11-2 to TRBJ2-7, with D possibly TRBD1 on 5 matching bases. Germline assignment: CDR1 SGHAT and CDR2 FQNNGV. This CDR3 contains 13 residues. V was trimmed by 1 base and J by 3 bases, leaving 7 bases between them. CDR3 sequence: CASSLAGYYEQYF. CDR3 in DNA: TGTGCCAGCAGCTTAGCAGGGTACTACGAGCAGTACTTC.

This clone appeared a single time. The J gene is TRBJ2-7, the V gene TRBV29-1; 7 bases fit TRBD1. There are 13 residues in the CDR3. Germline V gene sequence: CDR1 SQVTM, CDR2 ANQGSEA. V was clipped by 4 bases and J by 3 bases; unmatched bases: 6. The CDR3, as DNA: TGCAGCGTTGTACCGGGACAGCACTACGAGCAGTACTTC. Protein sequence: CSVVPGQHYEQYF.

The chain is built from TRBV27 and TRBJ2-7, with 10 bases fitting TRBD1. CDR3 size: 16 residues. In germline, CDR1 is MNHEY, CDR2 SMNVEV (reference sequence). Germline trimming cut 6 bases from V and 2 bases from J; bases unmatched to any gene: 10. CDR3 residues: CASSPLGGQGPYEQYF. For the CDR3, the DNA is TGTGCCAGCAGCCCCCTTGGGGGACAGGGGCCCTACGAGCAGTACTTC.

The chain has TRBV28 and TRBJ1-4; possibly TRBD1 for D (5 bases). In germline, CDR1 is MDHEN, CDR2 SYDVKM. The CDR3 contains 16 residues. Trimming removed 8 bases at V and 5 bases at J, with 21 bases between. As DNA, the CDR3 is TGTGCCAGCGGTGCCCCGGGGACCTCGCGGAATGAAAAACTGTTTTTT. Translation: CASGAPGTSRNEKLFF.

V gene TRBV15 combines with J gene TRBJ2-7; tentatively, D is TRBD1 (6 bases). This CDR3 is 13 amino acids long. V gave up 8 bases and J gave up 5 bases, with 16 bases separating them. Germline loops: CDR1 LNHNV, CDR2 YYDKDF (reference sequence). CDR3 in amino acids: CATRQGLRNEQYF. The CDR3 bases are TGTGCCACCCGGCAGGGGCTCAGGAACGAGCAGTACTTC. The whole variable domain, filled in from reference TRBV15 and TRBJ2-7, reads DAMVIQNPRYQVTQFGKPVTLSCSQTLNHNVMYWYQQKSSQAPKLLFHYYDKDFNNEADTPDNFQSRRPNTSFCFLDIRSPGLGDTAMYLCATRQGLRNEQYFGPGTRLTVT.

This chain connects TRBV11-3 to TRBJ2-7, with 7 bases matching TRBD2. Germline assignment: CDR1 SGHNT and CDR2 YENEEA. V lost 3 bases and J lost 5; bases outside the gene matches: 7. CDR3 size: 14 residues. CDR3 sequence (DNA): TGTGCCAGCAGCTTGGCGGGAGAAAGCCACGAGCAGTACTTC. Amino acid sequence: CASSLAGESHEQYF. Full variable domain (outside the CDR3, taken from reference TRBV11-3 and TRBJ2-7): EAGVVQSPRYKIIEKKQPVAFWCNPISGHNTLYWYLQNLGQGPELLIRYENEEAVDDSQLPKDRFSAERLKGVDSTLKIQPAELGDSAVYLCASSLAGESHEQYFGPGTRLTVT.

Here the CDR3 DNA reads TGCGCCAGCAGCCAAGGAGGTCGGACAGGGGATGTTGGCGAGCAGTACTTC. Translated, it gives CASSQGGRTGDVGEQYF. The chain carries TRBV4-1 and TRBJ2-7; 9 bases align to TRBD1. V lost 1 base to trimming and J lost 6 bases; unmatched junction nucleotides: 13. CDR1 MGHRA and CDR2 YSYEKL come from the germline V gene. The CDR3 runs 17 residues.

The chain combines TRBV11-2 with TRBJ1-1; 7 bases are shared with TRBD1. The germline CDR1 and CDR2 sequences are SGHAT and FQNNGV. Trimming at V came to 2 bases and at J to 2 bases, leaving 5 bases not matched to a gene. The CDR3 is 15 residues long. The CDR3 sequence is CASSLTAGGNTEAFF. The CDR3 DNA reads TGTGCCAGCAGCTTAACGGCAGGGGGTAACACTGAAGCTTTCTTT.

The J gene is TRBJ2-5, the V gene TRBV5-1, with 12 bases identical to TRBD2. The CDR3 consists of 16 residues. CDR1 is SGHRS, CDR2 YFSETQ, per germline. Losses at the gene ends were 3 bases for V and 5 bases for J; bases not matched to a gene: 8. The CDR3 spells CASSSAGLAGGETQYF. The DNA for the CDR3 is TGCGCCAGCAGCTCCGCAGGTCTAGCGGGAGGGGAGACCCAGTACTTC.

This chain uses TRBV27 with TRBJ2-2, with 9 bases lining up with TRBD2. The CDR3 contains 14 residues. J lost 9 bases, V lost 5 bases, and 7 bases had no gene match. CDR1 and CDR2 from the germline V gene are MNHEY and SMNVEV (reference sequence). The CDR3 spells CASSRASGIWELFF. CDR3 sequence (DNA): TGTGCCAGCAGTCGGGCTAGCGGGATTTGGGAGCTGTTTTTT.

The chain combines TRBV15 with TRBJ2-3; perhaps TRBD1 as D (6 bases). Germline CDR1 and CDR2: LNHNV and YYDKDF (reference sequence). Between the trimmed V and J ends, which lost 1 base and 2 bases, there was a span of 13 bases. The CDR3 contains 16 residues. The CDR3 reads CATSRGSTGSTDTQYF. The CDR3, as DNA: TGTGCCACCAGCAGAGGGTCGACAGGCTCCACAGATACGCAGTATTTT.

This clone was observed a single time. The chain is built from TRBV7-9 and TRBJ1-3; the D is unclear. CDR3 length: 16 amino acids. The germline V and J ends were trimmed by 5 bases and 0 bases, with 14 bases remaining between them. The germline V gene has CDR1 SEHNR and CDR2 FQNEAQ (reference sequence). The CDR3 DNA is TGTGCCAGCAGCGTACAATGGACGAACTCTGGAAACACCATATATTTT. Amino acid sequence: CASSVQWTNSGNTIYF.

The CDR3 loop reads CASSQDERAGSYEQYF. The CDR3 bases are TGCGCCAGCAGCCAAGATGAAAGGGCCGGCTCCTACGAGCAGTACTTC. The chain combines TRBV4-1 with TRBJ2-7, with D hard to call. CDR3 length: 16 residues. CDR1 is MGHRA and CDR2 is YSYEKL in the germline V gene. V gave up 0 bases and J gave up 0 bases, with 12 bases separating them.

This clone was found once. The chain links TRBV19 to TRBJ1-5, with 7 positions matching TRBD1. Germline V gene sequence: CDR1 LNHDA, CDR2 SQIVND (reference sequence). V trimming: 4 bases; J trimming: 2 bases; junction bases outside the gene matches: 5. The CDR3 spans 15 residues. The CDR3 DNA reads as TGTGCCAGTAGTAAAACCACAGGGGGCAATCAGCCCCAGCATTTT. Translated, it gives CASSKTTGGNQPQHF.

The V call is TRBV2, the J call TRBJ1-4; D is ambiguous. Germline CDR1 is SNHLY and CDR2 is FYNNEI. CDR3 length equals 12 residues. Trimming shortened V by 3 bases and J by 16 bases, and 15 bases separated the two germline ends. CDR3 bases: TGTGCCAGCAGTGAGACATCAACGGCTGCGTTTTTT. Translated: CASSETSTAAFF.

The CDR3 DNA sequence: TGTGCCAGCAGCAAAGCGATCAGCCTTAGCAATCAGCCCCAGCATTTT. It translates to CASSKAISLSNQPQHF. The chain recombines TRBV21-1 with TRBJ1-5. TRBV21-1 represents a pseudogene. This CDR3 contains 16 residues.

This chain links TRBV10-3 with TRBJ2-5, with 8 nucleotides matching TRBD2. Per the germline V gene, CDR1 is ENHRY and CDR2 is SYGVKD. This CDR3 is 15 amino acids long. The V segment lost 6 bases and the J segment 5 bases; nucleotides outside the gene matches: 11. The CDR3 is CAISSSGEGRETQYF. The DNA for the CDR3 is TGTGCCATCAGCAGTAGCGGGGAGGGTAGGGAGACCCAGTACTTC.

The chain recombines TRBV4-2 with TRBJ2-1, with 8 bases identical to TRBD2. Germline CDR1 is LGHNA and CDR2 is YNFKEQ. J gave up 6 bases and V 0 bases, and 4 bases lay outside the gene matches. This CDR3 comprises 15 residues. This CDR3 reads CASSQDHTSGNEQFF. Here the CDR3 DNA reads TGTGCCAGCAGCCAAGATCATACTAGCGGCAATGAGCAGTTCTTC.

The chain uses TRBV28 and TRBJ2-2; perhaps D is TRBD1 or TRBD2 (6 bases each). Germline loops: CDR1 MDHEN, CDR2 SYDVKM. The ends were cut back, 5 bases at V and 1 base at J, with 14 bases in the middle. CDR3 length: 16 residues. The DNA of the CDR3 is TGTGCCAGCAGTCCTCGGGGGCAGGAGAACACCGGGGAGCTGTTTTTT. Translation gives CASSPRGQENTGELFF.